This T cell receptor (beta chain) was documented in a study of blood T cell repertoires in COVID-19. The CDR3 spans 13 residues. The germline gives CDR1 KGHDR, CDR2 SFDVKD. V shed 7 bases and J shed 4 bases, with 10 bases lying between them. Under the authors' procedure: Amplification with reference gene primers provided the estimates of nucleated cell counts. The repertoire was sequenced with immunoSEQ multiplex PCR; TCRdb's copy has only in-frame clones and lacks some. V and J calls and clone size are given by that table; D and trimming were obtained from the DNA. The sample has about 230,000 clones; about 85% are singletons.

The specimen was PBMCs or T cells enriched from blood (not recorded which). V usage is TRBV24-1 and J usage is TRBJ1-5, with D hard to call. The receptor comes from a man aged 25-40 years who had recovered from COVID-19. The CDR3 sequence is CATRDGVNQPQHF. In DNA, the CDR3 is TGTGCCACCAGGGACGGGGTAAATCAGCCCCAGCATTTT.